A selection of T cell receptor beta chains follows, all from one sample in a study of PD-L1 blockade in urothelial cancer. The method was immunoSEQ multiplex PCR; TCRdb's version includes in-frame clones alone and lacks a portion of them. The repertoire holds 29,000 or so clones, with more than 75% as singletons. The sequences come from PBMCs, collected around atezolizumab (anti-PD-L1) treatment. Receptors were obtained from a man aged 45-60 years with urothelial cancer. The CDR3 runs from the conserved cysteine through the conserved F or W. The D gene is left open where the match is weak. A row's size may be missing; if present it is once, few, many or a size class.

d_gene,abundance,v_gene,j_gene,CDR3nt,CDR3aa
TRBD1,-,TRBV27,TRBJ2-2,TGTGCCAGCAGTTTAGGGTTAAGTTCTCGTTGGACAGGGCGCGCCGGGGAGCTGTTTTTT,CASSLGLSSRWTGRAGELFF
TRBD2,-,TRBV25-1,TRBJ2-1,TGTGCCAGCAGTGAAGAGGGGACGCGGGGGGGCTACAATGAGCAGTTCTTC,CASSEEGTRGGYNEQFF
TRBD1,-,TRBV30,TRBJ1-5,TGTGCCTGGAGTAGACCGGGACAGGAGTTCCTTGGGGGAGGTCAGCCCCAGCATTTT,CAWSRPGQEFLGGGQPQHF
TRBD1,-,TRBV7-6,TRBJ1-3,TGTGCCAGCAGCTTATTTACAGGGGACGGAAACACCATATATTTT,CASSLFTGDGNTIYF
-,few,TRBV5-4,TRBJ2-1,TGTGCCAGCAGCTTCCACTCTAGCTCCTACAATGAGCAGTTCTTC,CASSFHSSSYNEQFF
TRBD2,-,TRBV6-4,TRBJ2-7,TGTGCCAGCAGCGCAAACCAACTAGCGGGAGATCCATACGAGCAGTACTTC,CASSANQLAGDPYEQYF
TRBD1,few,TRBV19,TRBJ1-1,TGTGCCAGTAGTTTGGGGTACAGGGGTGATACTGAAGCTTTCTTT,CASSLGYRGDTEAFF
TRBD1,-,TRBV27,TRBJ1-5,TGTGCCAGCAGTACGGACAGGGGGCGTCCCCAGCATTTT,CASSTDRGRPQHF
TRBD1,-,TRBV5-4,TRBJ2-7,TGTGCCAGCAGCCCCACGGGACAGGGGATCTACGAGCAGTACTTC,CASSPTGQGIYEQYF
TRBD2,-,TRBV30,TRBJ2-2,TGTGCCTGCTTAGCGGGAGTGAACACCGGGGAGCTGTTTTTT,CACLAGVNTGELFF
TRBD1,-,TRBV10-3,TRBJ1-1,TGTGCCATCAGTGAGTATGGGACAGAGACTGAAGCTTTCTTT,CAISEYGTETEAFF
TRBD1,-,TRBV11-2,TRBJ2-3,TGTGCCAGCAGCTTAGAGTTGACAGGGGCCCGGGCAGATACGCAGTATTTT,CASSLELTGARADTQYF
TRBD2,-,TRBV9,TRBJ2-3,TGTGCCAGCAGCGTAGTAGCGGGGGGGCCCCCAGATACGCAGTATTTT,CASSVVAGGPPDTQYF
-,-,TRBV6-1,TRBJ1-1,TGTGCCAGCAGTAAACCGGGACTGCCGAACACTGAAGCTTTCTTT,CASSKPGLPNTEAFF
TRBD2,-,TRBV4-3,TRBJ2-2,TGCGCCAGCAGCCCCCAGCGGGATCGGTATGCCGGGGAGCTGTTTTTT,CASSPQRDRYAGELFF
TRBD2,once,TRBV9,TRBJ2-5,TGTGCCAGCAGCGTAGGGGCTAGCGGGGTCCAAGAGACCCAGTACTTC,CASSVGASGVQETQYF
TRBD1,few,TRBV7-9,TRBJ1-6,TGTGCCAGCCGGGACAGGGAAAATTCACCCCTCCACTTT,CASRDRENSPLHF
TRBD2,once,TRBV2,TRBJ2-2,TGTGCCAGCAGTGAAAGGACTAGCGGGGGCCTCACGATACACACCGGGGAGCTGTTTTTT,CASSERTSGGLTIHTGELFF
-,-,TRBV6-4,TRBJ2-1,TGTGCCAGCAGTGACTCGGCGGGGGCTAGGGATGAGCAGTTCTTC,CASSDSAGARDEQFF
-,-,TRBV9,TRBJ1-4,TGTGCCAGCAGCGCCCCCCAAATACAGACTAATGAAAAACTGTTTTTT,CASSAPQIQTNEKLFF
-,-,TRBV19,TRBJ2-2,TGTGCCAGTAGTTCCAAGAACACCGGGGAGCTGTTTTTT,CASSSKNTGELFF
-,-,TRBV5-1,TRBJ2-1,TGCGCCAGCAGCTTGGACAGCTTATACAATGAGCAGTTCTTC,CASSLDSLYNEQFF
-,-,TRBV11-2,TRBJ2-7,TGTGCCAGCAGCAGCTCCTACGCCCGGTCCTACGAGCAGTACTTC,CASSSSYARSYEQYF
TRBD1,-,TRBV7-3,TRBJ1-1,TGTGCCAGCAGCCCCAGGGGGCTCAGCACTGAAGCTTTCTTT,CASSPRGLSTEAFF
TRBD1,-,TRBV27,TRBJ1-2,TGTGCCAGCAGAGGAACGGGACAGGGGCTCTATGGCTACACCTTC,CASRGTGQGLYGYTF
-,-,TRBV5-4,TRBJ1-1,TGTGCCAGCAGCTTGGCCAGGGCGAACACTGAAGCTTTCTTT,CASSLARANTEAFF
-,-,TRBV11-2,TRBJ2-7,TGTGCCAGCAGCTTAGAACGAGGGATCTACGAGCAGTACTTC,CASSLERGIYEQYF
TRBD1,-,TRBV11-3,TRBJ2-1,TGTGCCAGCAGTCAGGGGGCGGTTTACAATGAGCAGTTCTTC,CASSQGAVYNEQFF
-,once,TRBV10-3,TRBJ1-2,TGTGCCATCAGTGAGTCAAAGGCGGGGGGCCTAGATGGCTACACCTTC,CAISESKAGGLDGYTF
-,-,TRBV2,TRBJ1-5,TGTGCCAGCAGCGCTGGACAGCACAATCAGCCCCAGCATTTT,CASSAGQHNQPQHF
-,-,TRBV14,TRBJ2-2,TGTGCCAGCAGCCAATGGGGAGGCGGTGGCCCCGGGGAGCTGTTTTTT,CASSQWGGGGPGELFF
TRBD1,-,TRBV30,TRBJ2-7,TGTGCCTGGAGTGTACGGTTGGGACAGGGGAAATACGAGCAGTACTTC,CAWSVRLGQGKYEQYF
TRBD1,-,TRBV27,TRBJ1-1,TGTGCCAGCAGCCCCAGGGAGGCAGGGGGTCCCCACACTGAAGCTTTCTTT,CASSPREAGGPHTEAFF
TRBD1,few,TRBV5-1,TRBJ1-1,TGCGCCAGCAGCACCGACAGGGTGCGAACTGAAGCTTTCTTT,CASSTDRVRTEAFF
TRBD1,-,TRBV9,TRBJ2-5,TGTGCCAGCAGCGTAGGAGGGGGACAGGTGATGGAGACCCAGTACTTC,CASSVGGGQVMETQYF
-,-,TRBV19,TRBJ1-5,TGTGCCAGTAGTATATCCCAACTGAATCAGCCCCAGCATTTT,CASSISQLNQPQHF
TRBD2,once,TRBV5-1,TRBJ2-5,TGCGCCAGCAGCCCCCTACTAGCGGGAGAAGAGACCCAGTACTTC,CASSPLLAGEETQYF
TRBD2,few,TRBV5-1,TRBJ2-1,TGCGCCAGCACGCCGGGACTAGCGGGAGGGAGACCCACTGGGCGGGTTTCCTACAATGAGCAGTTCTTC,CASTPGLAGGRPTGRVSYNEQFF
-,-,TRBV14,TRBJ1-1,TGTGCCAGCAGCCAGCGGGGGCGAGGGACTGAAGCTTTCTTT,CASSQRGRGTEAFF
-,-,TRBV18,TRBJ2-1,TGTGCCAGCTCACTACAACAGGGCCGGTCGGCCTACAATGAGCAGTTCTTC,CASSLQQGRSAYNEQFF
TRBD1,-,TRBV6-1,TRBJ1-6,TGTGCCGGCAGAGACAGGGGAAGTTCACCCCTCCACTTT,CAGRDRGSSPLHF